The rows below give T cell receptor beta chains drawn from one sample of a study of T cells after yellow fever vaccination. TCRdb independently ran MiXCR on the 5' RACE reads; one entry per CDR3 protein. This table holds about 630,000 distinct CDR3 sequences, more than 9% found once. This material consisted of PBMCs, taken on the day of the yellow fever booster vaccination. All receptors derive from a young man who received the YFV17D yellow fever vaccine. Each CDR3 is given with its conserved first and last residue. A D gene is named only where the DNA matches it firmly. Size tells how often a clone was seen (once, few, many) or the class of an expanded clone, and some rows leave it out.

>.|12|many|TRBJ2-4|TRBV4-3
CATPLSGDIQYF
TGCGCCACCCCTCTGTCGGGTGACATTCAGTACTTC
>.|14|.|TRBJ2-2|TRBV10-1
CASSKVLNTGELFF
TGCGCCAGCTCGAAGGTTCTGAACACCGGGGAGCTGTTTTTT
>TRBD2|15|.|TRBJ2-1|TRBV30
CAWTHGGSSYNEQFF
TGTGCCTGGACCCACGGGGGGAGCTCCTACAATGAGCAGTTCTTC
>TRBD2|15|.|TRBJ2-5|TRBV25-1
CASSGLAGEKKTQYF
TGTGCCAGCAGCGGACTAGCGGGAGAGAAAAAGACCCAGTACTTC
>.|14|.|TRBJ2-5|TRBV7-2
CASSLMGDQETQYF
TGTGCCAGCAGCTTAATGGGGGATCAAGAGACCCAGTACTTC
>.|16|many|TRBJ1-6|TRBV27
CASSFGHSSYNSPLHF
TGTGCCAGCAGTTTTGGGCATAGCTCCTATAATTCACCCCTCCACTTT
>.|15|.|TRBJ2-7|TRBV20-1
CSARDLQGRRYEQYF
TGCAGTGCTAGAGATCTACAGGGTCGGCGCTACGAGCAGTACTTC
>TRBD1|16|few|TRBJ2-1|TRBV15
CATSRRTGSSYNEQFF
TGTGCCACCAGCCGACGGACAGGAAGCTCCTACAATGAGCAGTTCTTC
>TRBD1|17|many|TRBJ2-7|TRBV5-1
CASSLQILGQGVAEQYF
TGCGCCAGCAGCCTACAGATCCTCGGACAGGGGGTAGCCGAGCAGTACTTC
>.|14|.|TRBJ2-7|TRBV7-8
CASSLYSLAYEQYF
TGTGCCAGCAGCTTATATTCCCTCGCCTACGAGCAGTACTTC
>.|13|few|TRBJ2-1|TRBV5-1
CASSLAWLQEQFF
TGCGCCAGCAGCTTGGCCTGGCTTCAAGAGCAGTTCTTC
>TRBD1|13|few|TRBJ1-2|TRBV20-1
CSASGQANYGYTF
TGCAGTGCTTCAGGACAGGCAAACTATGGCTACACCTTC
>.|15|.|TRBJ2-1|TRBV7-9
CASSFVGGTGGEQFF
TGTGCCAGCAGCTTTGTTGGGGGGACCGGCGGTGAGCAGTTCTTC
>.|11|few|TRBJ2-3|TRBV20-1
CSEGTADTQYF
TGCAGTGAAGGAACGGCAGATACGCAGTATTTT
>.|14|few|TRBJ1-5|TRBV29-1
CSVGYREGNQPQHF
TGCAGCGTTGGATACAGGGAGGGTAATCAGCCCCAGCATTTT
>.|13|.|TRBJ2-1|TRBV12-3/TRBV12-4
CASSPLDYNEQFF
TGTGCCAGCAGTCCCCTAGACTACAATGAGCAGTTCTTC
>.|13|few|TRBJ2-1|TRBV18
CASFGISYNEQFF
TGTGCCAGCTTTGGAATCTCCTACAATGAGCAGTTCTTC
>.|14|.|TRBJ1-2|TRBV20-1
CSARGEWGNYGYTF
TGCAGTGCTAGAGGGGAATGGGGCAACTATGGCTACACCTTC
>.|14|.|TRBJ1-1|TRBV7-2
CASSLVGLDTEAFF
TGTGCCAGCAGCTTAGTCGGTTTAGACACTGAAGCTTTCTTT
>.|16|.|TRBJ2-1|TRBV3-1
CASSQDASISYNEQFF
TGTGCCAGCAGCCAAGATGCCAGCATCTCCTACAATGAGCAGTTCTTC
>.|14|.|TRBJ2-7|TRBV5-1
CASSLGGQGDEQYF
TGCGCCAGCAGCTTGGGCGGCCAGGGCGACGAGCAGTACTTC
>.|13|few|TRBJ2-2|TRBV21-1
CASCQGAAGELFF
TGTGCCAGCTGCCAGGGGGCGGCCGGGGAGCTGTTTTTT
>TRBD1|13|few|TRBJ2-1|TRBV12-3/TRBV12-4
CASSPARGQGPFF
TGTGCCAGCAGTCCTGCGAGGGGACAGGGACCGTTCTTC
>TRBD1|15|few|TRBJ1-2|TRBV29-1
CSVELDRDLSYGYTF
TGCAGCGTTGAACTGGACAGGGATTTAAGCTATGGCTACACCTTC
>TRBD2|14|few|TRBJ2-1|TRBV20-1
CSAPHPRELQEQFF
TGCAGTGCCCCCCATCCGCGGGAGTTGCAGGAGCAGTTCTTC
>TRBD1|14|.|TRBJ1-1|TRBV20-1
CSARADRVHTEAFF
TGCAGTGCTCGGGCCGACAGGGTTCACACTGAAGCTTTCTTT
>TRBD2|16|.|TRBJ2-1|TRBV5-8
CASSLWTSGPGNEQFF
TGTGCCAGCAGCTTGTGGACTAGCGGGCCCGGCAATGAGCAGTTCTTC
>TRBD2|15|few|TRBJ2-7|TRBV20-1
CSALPPAGDRYEQYF
TGCAGTGCCCTGCCCCCAGCGGGAGACCGGTACGAGCAGTACTTC
>TRBD1|15|few|TRBJ1-6|TRBV12-3/TRBV12-4
CASSLGGVGNSPLHF
TGTGCCAGCAGCCTAGGGGGCGTGGGGAATTCACCCCTCCACTTT